This T cell receptor beta chain was documented in a study of beta chain features in type 1 diabetes. General observations from the study: Moderately but significantly shorter TCRB CDR3s were found in Type 1 diabetes patients in all four CD4+ subsets.

This clone has more than one count but fewer than ten. As yet, its antigen is unknown. Of the isolated RNA, all was reverse transcribed, and so the sequenced material was expressed TCRB transcripts. The table came from immunoSEQ multiplex PCR; TCRdb's copy has only in-frame clones and leaves some out. Of 250,000 to 300,000 clones detected, roughly 13% appear once; the ten largest clones hold approximately 0.015%. Averaging roughly 110 mL, one heparinised blood draw was given by each donor. Populations isolated by sorting all had purity greater than 95%. The sequence was collected from a man aged 30-40 years with type 1 diabetes. Sequencing used naive CD4+ T cells from blood.

DNA for the CDR3: TGTGCCAGCAGTGAACCGCTGGGACAGGGGGAAGAGACCCAGTACTTC. It codes for CASSEPLGQGEETQYF. The V and J genes are TRBV6-1 and TRBJ2-5; 11 bases are shared with TRBD1. V gave up 2 bases and J gave up 3 bases; unmatched junction bases: 5. The germline CDR1 and CDR2 sequences are MNHNS and SASEGT. The CDR3 covers 16 residues.